The next 16 T cell receptor beta chains were all read from a single sample in a study of blood T cell repertoires in COVID-19. Generated by immunoSEQ multiplex PCR, the TCRdb table keeps only in-frame clones and is missing some. The table has about 93,000 clones, around four fifths seen once. Material: peripheral blood. Receptors were obtained from a human donor in a cohort sampled during active COVID-19.

The chain combines TRBV19 with TRBJ1-5; 7 bases are shared with TRBD1. The length of the CDR3 is 14 residues. Germline V gene sequence: CDR1 LNHDA, CDR2 SQIVND (reference sequence). J was trimmed by 7 bases and V by 5 bases; bases with no gene match: 8. The CDR3 DNA sequence: TGTGCCAGTAGTGGGGACAGCCAGGGACAGCCCCAGCATTTT. Its translation is CASSGDSQGQPQHF. Full variable domain (rest looked up from reference TRBV19 and TRBJ1-5): DGGITQSPKYLFRKEGQNVTLSCEQNLNHDAMYWYRQDPGQGLRLIYYSQIVNDFQKGDIAEGYSVSREKKESFPLTVTSAQKNPTAFYLCASSGDSQGQPQHFGDGTRLSIL.

V gene TRBV6-5 combines with J gene TRBJ1-4; TRBD1 agrees at 8 bases. This CDR3 spans 15 amino acids. Germline V gene sequence: CDR1 MNHEY, CDR2 SVGAGI. V lost 6 bases, J lost 7 bases, and 10 bases stayed unmatched. The CDR3 nucleotides read TGTGCCAGCAGACCCGCCAGGGGGCAGCCTGAAAAACTGTTTTTT. Translation: CASRPARGQPEKLFF.

For the CDR3, the DNA is TGTGCCAGCAGTGAATTCGGGACAGCAACATACTATGGCTACACCTTC. Protein: CASSEFGTATYYGYTF. This rearrangement joins TRBV6-1 to TRBJ1-2; 7 nucleotides agree with TRBD1. Germline V gene sequence: CDR1 MNHNS, CDR2 SASEGT. The CDR3 loop spans 16 amino acids. Losses at the gene ends were 2 bases for V and 3 bases for J; bases not matched to a gene: 9.

This chain links TRBV20-1 with TRBJ1-5, with TRBD1 matching over 8 bases. J was trimmed by 11 bases and V by 3 bases; bases with no gene match: 12. The length of the CDR3 is 14 residues. In germline, CDR1 is DFQATT, CDR2 SNEGSKA (reference sequence). The chain's CDR3 is CSASDDQGALAQHF. DNA for the CDR3: TGCAGTGCTAGTGACGATCAGGGGGCTCTGGCCCAGCATTTT.

V gene TRBV6-1 combines with J gene TRBJ2-5; no firm D call. Germline-derived CDR1 and CDR2 are MNHNS and SASEGT. The CDR3 spans 13 residues. The ends were cut back, 2 bases at V and 5 bases at J, with 9 bases in the middle. The CDR3 is CASSELHGETQYF. The CDR3 DNA sequence: TGTGCCAGCAGTGAACTTCACGGGGAGACCCAGTACTTC.

V gene TRBV11-2 combines with J gene TRBJ1-1; D gene uncertain. The germline CDR1 and CDR2 sequences are SGHAT and FQNNGV. This CDR3 contains 14 residues. Trimming left V 1 base short and J 3 bases short, with 9 bases between. CDR3 DNA: TGTGCCAGCAGCTTAGTGGGCAGGTACACTGAAGCTTTCTTT. This gives the protein CASSLVGRYTEAFF.

V is TRBV3-1 (or the pseudogene TRBV3-2) and J is TRBJ2-3; 12 bases line up with TRBD2. Trimming took 4 bases from V and 7 from J; bases not matched to a gene: 9. The germline V gene has CDR1 LGHDT and CDR2 YNNKEL (reference sequence). The CDR3 length is 16 residues. This chain's CDR3 is CASSLGSSGGANTQYF. The CDR3 region has the DNA TGTGCCAGCAGCCTTGGATCTAGCGGGGGGGCAAATACGCAGTATTTT.

The V and J genes are TRBV20-1 and TRBJ2-7; D perhaps matches TRBD2 (6 bases). Trimming took 3 bases from V and 4 from J, leaving 19 bases between them. The CDR3 has 15 residues. Germline V CDR1 and CDR2: DFQATT, SNEGSKA (reference sequence). The CDR3 loop is CSASLAGRTIYEQYF. In nucleotides, the CDR3 is TGCAGTGCTAGTCTCGCGGGACGGACTATATACGAGCAGTACTTC.

V gene TRBV3-1 (or the pseudogene TRBV3-2) combines with J gene TRBJ1-3; D perhaps matches TRBD1 (6 bases). The CDR3 is 18 residues long. Germline-derived CDR1 and CDR2 are LGHDT and YNNKEL (reference sequence). The V end lost 4 bases, the J end lost 4 bases, and 23 bases lay between the germline ends. The CDR3 sequence: CASSPHPKQGSRGNTIYF. DNA for the CDR3: TGTGCCAGCAGCCCTCACCCAAAACAGGGAAGCCGCGGAAACACCATATATTTT.

The rearrangement uses TRBV28 and TRBJ2-2; D is ambiguous. Trimming removed 2 bases at V and 3 bases at J, with 16 bases between. The CDR3 runs to 17 residues. Germline-derived CDR1 and CDR2 are MDHEN and SYDVKM. CDR3 in amino acids: CASSLQYTLRDTGELFF. The CDR3 bases are TGTGCCAGCAGTTTACAGTACACCCTTCGTGACACCGGGGAGCTGTTTTTT.

The V gene is TRBV3-1 (or the pseudogene TRBV3-2), the J gene TRBJ2-5; the match to TRBD2 covers 12 bases. The CDR3 sequence is 18 residues long. V lost 3 bases and J lost 7; bases outside the gene matches: 15. In germline, CDR1 is LGHDT, CDR2 YNNKEL (reference sequence). DNA for the CDR3: TGTGCCAGCAGCCACCTGACTAGCGGGAGTGGGGCCCAGGGGACCCAGTACTTC. This gives the protein CASSHLTSGSGAQGTQYF.

This chain links TRBV21-1 with TRBJ1-2; the table's D gene call, TRBD1, was not cross checked with the DNA. TRBV21-1 is labeled a pseudogene. CDR3 length: 18 amino acids. CDR3 loop: CASSKKGQGFLTNYGYTF. Written as DNA, the CDR3 is TGTGCCAGCAGCAAAAAAGGCCAGGGATTCTTAACCAACTATGGCTACACCTTC.

The chain is built from TRBV21-1 and TRBJ1-1; the DNA was not used to check the table's D call, TRBD1. TRBV21-1 is flagged as a pseudogene. The CDR3 runs 14 residues. In DNA, the CDR3 is TGTGCCAGCAGCAACCGACAGGGAAACACTGAAGCTTTCTTT. Amino acids: CASSNRQGNTEAFF.

The rearrangement joins TRBV2 to TRBJ1-2; D possibly corresponds to TRBD1 (6 bases). Germline CDR1 is SNHLY and CDR2 is FYNNEI. V lost 5 bases, J lost 4 bases, and 14 bases lay in between. CDR3 length equals 14 residues. The CDR3 DNA reads TGTGCCAGCAGTCCCGACAGGTTCGGCTATGGCTACACCTTC. Translating gives CASSPDRFGYGYTF. Filled out from reference TRBV2 and TRBJ1-2, the complete variable domain reads EPEVTQTPSHQVTQMGQEVILRCVPISNHLYFYWYRQILGQKVEFLVSFYNNEISEKSEIFDDQFSVERPDGSNFTLKIRSTKLEDSAMYFCASSPDRFGYGYTFGSGTRLTVV.

CDR3 sequence reads: CASSYEDSPSYEQYF. The DNA for the CDR3 is TGTGCCAGCAGTTACGAGGACAGTCCCTCCTACGAGCAGTACTTC. The chain uses TRBV6-6 and TRBJ2-7; TRBD1 might be the D (6 bases). V was trimmed by 2 bases and J by 0 bases, leaving 11 bases between them. The CDR3 is made up of 15 amino acids. Germline V CDR1 and CDR2: MNHNY, SVGAGI (reference sequence).

V and J are TRBV3-1 (or the pseudogene TRBV3-2) and TRBJ1-4; D is uncertain. The CDR3 has 14 residues. Germline loops: CDR1 LGHDT, CDR2 YNNKEL (reference sequence). V lost 5 bases and J lost 4, with 11 bases in between. The CDR3 bases are TGTGCCAGCAGCGTGGGCCTTCTTAATGAAAAACTGTTTTTT. Protein: CASSVGLLNEKLFF.